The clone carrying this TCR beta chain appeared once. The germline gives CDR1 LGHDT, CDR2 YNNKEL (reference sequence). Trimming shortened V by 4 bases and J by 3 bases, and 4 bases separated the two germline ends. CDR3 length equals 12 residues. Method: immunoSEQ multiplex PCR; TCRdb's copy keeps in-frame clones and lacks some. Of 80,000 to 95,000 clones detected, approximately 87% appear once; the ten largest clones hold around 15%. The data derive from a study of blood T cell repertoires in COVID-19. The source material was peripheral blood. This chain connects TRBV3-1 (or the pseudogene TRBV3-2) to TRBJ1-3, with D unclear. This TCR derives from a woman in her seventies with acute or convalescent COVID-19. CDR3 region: CASSPNGNTIYF. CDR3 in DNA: TGTGCCAGCAGCCCTAATGGAAACACCATATATTTT.